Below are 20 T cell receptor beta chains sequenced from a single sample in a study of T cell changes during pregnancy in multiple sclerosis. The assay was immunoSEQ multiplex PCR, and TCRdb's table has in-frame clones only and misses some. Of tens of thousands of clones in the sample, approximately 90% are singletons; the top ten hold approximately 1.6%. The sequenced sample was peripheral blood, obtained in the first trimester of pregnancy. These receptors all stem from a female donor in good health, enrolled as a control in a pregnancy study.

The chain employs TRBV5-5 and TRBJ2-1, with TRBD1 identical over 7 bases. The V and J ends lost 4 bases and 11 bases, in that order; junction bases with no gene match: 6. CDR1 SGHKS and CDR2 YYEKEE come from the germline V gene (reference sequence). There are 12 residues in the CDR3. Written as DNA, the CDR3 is TGTGCCAGCAGCGCCCGGGACAGTAAGCAGTTCTTC. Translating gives CASSARDSKQFF. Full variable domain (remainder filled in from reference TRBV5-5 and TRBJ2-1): DAGVTQSPTHLIKTRGQQVTLRCSPISGHKSVSWYQQVLGQGPQFIFQYYEKEERGRGNFPDRFSARQFPNYSSELNVNALLLGDSALYLCASSARDSKQFFGPGTRLTVL.

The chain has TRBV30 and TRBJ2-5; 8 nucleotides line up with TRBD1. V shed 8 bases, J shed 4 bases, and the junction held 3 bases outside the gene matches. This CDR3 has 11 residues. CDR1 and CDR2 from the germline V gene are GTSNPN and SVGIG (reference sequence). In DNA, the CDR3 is TGTGCCACCGGGACAGGAGAGACCCAGTACTTC. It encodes CATGTGETQYF.

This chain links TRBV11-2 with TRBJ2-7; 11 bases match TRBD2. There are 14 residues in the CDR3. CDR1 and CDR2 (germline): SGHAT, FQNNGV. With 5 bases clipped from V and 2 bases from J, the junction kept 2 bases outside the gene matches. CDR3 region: CASSPTSGTYEQYF. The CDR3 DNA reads TGTGCCAGCAGCCCGACTAGCGGGACCTACGAGCAGTACTTC.

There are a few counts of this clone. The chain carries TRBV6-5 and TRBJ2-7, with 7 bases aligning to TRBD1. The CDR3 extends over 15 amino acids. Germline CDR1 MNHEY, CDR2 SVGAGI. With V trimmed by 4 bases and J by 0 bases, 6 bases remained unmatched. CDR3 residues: CASSSPGTASYEQYF. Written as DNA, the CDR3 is TGTGCCAGCAGTTCCCCCGGGACAGCCTCCTACGAGCAGTACTTC.

CDR3 region: CASSLAGTGDMNTEAFF. The CDR3, as DNA: TGTGCCAGCAGTCTTGCCGGGACAGGGGATATGAACACTGAAGCTTTCTTT. The chain combines TRBV28 with TRBJ1-1; 10 nucleotides match TRBD1. Germline V CDR1 and CDR2: MDHEN, SYDVKM. The V gene end was trimmed by 5 bases and the J gene end by 0 bases; junction bases not matched to a gene: 9. The length of the CDR3 is 17 residues.

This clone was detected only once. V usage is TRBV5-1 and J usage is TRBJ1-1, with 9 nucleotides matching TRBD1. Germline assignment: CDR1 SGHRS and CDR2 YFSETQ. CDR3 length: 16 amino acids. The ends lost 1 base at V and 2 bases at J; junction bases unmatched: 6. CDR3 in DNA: TGCGCCAGCAGCTTGACAGGGGGCCCTACAAACACTGAAGCTTTCTTT. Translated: CASSLTGGPTNTEAFF.

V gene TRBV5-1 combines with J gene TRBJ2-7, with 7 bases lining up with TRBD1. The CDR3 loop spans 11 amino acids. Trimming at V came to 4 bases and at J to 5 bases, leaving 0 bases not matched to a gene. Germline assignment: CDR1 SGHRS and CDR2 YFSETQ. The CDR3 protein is CASSQGDEQYF. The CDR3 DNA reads TGCGCCAGCAGCCAGGGGGACGAGCAGTACTTC.

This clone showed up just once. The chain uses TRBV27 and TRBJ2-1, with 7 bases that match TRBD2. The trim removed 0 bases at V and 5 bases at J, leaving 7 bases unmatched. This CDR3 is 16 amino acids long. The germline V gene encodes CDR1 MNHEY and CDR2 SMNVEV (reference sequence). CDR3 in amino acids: CASSLSGGTGHNEQFF. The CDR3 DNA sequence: TGTGCCAGCAGTTTATCCGGGGGGACTGGACACAATGAGCAGTTCTTC.

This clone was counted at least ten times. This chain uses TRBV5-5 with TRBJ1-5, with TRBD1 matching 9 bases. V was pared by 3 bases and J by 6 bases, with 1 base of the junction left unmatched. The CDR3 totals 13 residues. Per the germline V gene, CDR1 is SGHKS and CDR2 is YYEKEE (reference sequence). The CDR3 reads CASSWDRAQPQHF. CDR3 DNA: TGTGCCAGCAGCTGGGACAGGGCTCAGCCCCAGCATTTT.

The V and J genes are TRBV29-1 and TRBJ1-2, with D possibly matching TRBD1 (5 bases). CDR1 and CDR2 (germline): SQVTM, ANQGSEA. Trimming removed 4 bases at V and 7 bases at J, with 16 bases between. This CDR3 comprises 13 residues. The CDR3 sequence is CSVVGQGETGYTF. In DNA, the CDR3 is TGCAGCGTTGTCGGTCAGGGCGAGACTGGCTACACCTTC.

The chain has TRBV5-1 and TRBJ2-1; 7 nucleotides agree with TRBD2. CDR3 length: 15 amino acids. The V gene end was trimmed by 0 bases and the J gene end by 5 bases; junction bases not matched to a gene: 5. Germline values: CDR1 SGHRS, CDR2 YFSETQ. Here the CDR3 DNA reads TGCGCCAGCAGCTTGGGACTAGCCATTGACAATGAGCAGTTCTTC. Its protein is CASSLGLAIDNEQFF.

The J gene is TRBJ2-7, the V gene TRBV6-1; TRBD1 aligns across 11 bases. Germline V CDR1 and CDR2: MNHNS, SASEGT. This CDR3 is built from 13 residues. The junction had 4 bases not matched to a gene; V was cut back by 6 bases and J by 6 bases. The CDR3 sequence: CASRDRGRSEQYF. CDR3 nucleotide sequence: TGTGCCAGCAGGGACAGGGGGCGATCCGAGCAGTACTTC.

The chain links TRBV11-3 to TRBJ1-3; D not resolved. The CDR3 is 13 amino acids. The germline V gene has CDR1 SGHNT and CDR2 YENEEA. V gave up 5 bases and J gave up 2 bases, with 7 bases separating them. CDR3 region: CASSKTTGNTIYF. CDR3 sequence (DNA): TGTGCCAGCAGCAAAACAACTGGAAACACCATATATTTT.

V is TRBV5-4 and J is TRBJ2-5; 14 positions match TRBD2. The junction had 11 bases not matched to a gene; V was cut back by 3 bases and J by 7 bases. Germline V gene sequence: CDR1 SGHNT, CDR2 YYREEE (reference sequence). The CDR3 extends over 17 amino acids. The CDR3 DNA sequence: TGTGCCAGCAGCTCCCGACTAGCGGGAGGGCAAACAGGGACCCAGTACTTC. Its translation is CASSSRLAGGQTGTQYF.

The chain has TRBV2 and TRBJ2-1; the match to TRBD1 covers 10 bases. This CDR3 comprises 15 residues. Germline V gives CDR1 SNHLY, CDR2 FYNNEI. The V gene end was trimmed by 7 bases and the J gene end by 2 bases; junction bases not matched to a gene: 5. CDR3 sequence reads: CASIPGTGAYNEQFF. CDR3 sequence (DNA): TGTGCCAGCATACCCGGGACAGGGGCCTACAATGAGCAGTTCTTC.

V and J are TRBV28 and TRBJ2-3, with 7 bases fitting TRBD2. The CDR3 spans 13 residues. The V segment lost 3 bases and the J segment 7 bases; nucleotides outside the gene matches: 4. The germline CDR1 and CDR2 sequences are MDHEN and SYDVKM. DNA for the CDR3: TGTGCCAGCAGTTTTACTAGCGAGAATACGCAGTATTTT. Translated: CASSFTSENTQYF.

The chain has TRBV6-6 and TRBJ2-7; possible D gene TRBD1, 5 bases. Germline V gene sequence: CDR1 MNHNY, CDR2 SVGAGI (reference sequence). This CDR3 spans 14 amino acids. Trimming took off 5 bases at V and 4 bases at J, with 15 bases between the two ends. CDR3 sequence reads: CASSPDTSTYEQYF. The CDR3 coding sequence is TGTGCCAGCAGTCCGGACACCTCAACTTACGAGCAGTACTTC.

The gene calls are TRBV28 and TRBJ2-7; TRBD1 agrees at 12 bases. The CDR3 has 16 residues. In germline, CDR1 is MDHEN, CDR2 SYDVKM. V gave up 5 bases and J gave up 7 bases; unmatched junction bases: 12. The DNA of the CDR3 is TGTGCCAGCAGTGCCGGGACAGGGGGCGTGATTAGGGAGCAGTACTTC. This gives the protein CASSAGTGGVIREQYF. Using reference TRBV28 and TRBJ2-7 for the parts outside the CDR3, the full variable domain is DVKVTQSSRYLVKRTGEKVFLECVQDMDHENMFWYRQDPGLGLRLIYFSYDVKMKEKGDIPEGYSVSREKKERFSLILESASTNQTSMYLCASSAGTGGVIREQYFGPGTRLTVT.

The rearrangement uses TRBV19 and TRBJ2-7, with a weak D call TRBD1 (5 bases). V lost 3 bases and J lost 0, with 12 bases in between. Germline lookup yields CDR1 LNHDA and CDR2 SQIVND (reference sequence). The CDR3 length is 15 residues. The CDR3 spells CASSMGHLSSYEQYF. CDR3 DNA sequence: TGTGCCAGTAGTATGGGGCATCTCAGCTCCTACGAGCAGTACTTC.

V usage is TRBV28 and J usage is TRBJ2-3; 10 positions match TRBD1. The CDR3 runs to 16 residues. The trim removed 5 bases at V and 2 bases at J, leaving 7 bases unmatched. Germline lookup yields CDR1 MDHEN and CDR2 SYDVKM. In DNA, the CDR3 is TGTGCCAGCAGTGCCCAGGACAGGGGGTACACAGATACGCAGTATTTT. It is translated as CASSAQDRGYTDTQYF.